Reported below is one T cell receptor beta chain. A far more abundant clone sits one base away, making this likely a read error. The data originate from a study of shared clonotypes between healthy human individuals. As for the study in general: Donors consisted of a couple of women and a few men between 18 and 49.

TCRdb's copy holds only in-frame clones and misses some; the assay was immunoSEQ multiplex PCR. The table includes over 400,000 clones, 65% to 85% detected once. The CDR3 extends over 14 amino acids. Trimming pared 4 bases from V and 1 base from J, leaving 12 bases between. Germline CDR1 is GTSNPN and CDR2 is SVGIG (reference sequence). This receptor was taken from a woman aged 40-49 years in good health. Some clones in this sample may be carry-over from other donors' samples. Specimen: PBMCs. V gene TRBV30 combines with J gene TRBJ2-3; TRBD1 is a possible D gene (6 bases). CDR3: CAWMRGRGTDTQYF. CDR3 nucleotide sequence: TGTGCCTGGATGAGGGGGAGAGGCACAGATACGCAGTATTTT.